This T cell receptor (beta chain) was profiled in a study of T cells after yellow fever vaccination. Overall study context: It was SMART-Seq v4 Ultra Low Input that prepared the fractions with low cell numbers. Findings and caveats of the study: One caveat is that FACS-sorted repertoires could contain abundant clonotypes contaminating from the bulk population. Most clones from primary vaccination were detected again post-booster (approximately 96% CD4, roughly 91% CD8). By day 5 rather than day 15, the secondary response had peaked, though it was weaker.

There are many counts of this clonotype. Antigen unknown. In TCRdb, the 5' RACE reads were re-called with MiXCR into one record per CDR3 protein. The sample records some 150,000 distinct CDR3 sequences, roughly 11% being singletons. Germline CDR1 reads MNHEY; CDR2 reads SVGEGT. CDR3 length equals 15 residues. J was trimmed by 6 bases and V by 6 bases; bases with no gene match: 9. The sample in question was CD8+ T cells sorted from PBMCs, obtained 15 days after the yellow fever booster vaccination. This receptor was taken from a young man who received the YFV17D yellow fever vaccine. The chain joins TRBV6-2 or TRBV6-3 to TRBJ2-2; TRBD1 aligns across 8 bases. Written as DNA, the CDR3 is TGTGCCAGCAGCCCCCGGACAGGGAGAGCCGGGGAGCTGTTTTTT. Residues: CASSPRTGRAGELFF.